The source of this T cell receptor (beta chain) is a study of blood T cell repertoires in COVID-19. About the study: Samples representing acute and convalescent COVID-19 were sourced from the United States, Italy and Spain. PBMCs, B-cell-depleted T cells, or T cells provided the cDNA or gDNA that made up the material.

Original data processing: Estimation of nucleated cell counts relied on the amplification of reference gene primers. Clones were sequenced by immunoSEQ multiplex PCR, and TCRdb holds only the in-frame ones, with some missing. V and J calls and clone size are given by that table; D and trimming were obtained from the DNA. The sample has around 100,000 clones, roughly nine tenths seen once; the top ten hold about 30%. The ends lost 1 base at V and 1 base at J; junction bases unmatched: 5. This CDR3 is built from 17 residues. Germline CDR1 reads LNHNV; CDR2 reads YYDKDF (reference sequence). This sequence originates from a woman at least 80 years old with acute or convalescent COVID-19. V and J are TRBV15 and TRBJ1-5; 9 nucleotides line up with TRBD1. The material sequenced was peripheral blood. CDR3 sequence: CATSRAAGTGSNQPQHF. The DNA of the CDR3 is TGTGCCACCAGCAGAGCCGCGGGGACAGGGAGCAATCAGCCCCAGCATTTT.